The clone carrying this TCR beta chain was observed a handful of times. The antigen is not known. This record comes from a study of post-analysis software for immune sequencing data. Unique molecular identifiers were present in the TCR beta cDNA libraries. The T cell input of about 0.9 to 10 million gave roughly 0.5 million cDNA molecules. TCRdb reprocessed the PCR reads via MiXCR and lists one record per CDR3 protein. Of roughly 730,000 distinct CDR3 sequences listed, 25% to 30% are singletons. Study observations and caveats: Co-batched samples clustered tightly together by F measure. Significantly lower normalized Chao1 diversity was found in patients with multiple sclerosis relative to controls.

The sequenced sample consisted of blood. The TCR was taken from a girl aged 10 to 17 with multiple sclerosis.

CDR3 in DNA: TGTGCCAGCAGTTTATGGGGTAGCTTTAGTTACGAGCAGTACTTC. Translation: CASSLWGSFSYEQYF. The rearrangement joins TRBV28 to TRBJ2-7; D is undetermined. Looked up from germline, CDR1 is MDHEN and CDR2 is SYDVKM. V shed 0 bases and J shed 4 bases, with 13 bases lying between them. This CDR3 is built from 15 residues. The entire variable domain, with the rest obtained from reference TRBV28 and TRBJ2-7, is as follows: DVKVTQSSRYLVKRTGEKVFLECVQDMDHENMFWYRQDPGLGLRLIYFSYDVKMKEKGDIPEGYSVSREKKERFSLILESASTNQTSMYLCASSLWGSFSYEQYFGPGTRLTVT.